The 18 T cell receptor beta chains listed next were all sequenced from one sample in a study of technical replicates of blood from a handful of donors. Assay used: immunoSEQ multiplex PCR; TCRdb lists only in-frame clones, some missing. The sample lists under 70,000 clones; roughly 92% were seen once. What was sequenced was T cells isolated from PBMCs. Every receptor here comes from a human donor in good health.

The chain has TRBV7-3 and TRBJ2-1; the match to TRBD2 covers 9 bases. Germline V CDR1 and CDR2: SGHTA, FQGTGA. This CDR3 is 13 amino acids long. V dropped 4 bases and J dropped 15; count of bases not matched to a gene: 10. CDR3 nucleotide sequence: TGTGCCAGCAGCTCTAGCCCGGGACTAGCACCGTTCTTC. The encoded protein is CASSSSPGLAPFF.

The genes are TRBV27 and TRBJ2-1; D ambiguous. With 2 bases removed from V and 7 bases from J, the gap between germline ends came to 12 bases. Germline V CDR1 and CDR2: MNHEY, SMNVEV (reference sequence). This CDR3 is built from 14 residues. Here the CDR3 reads CASSLEYPRNEQFF. In nucleotides, the CDR3 is TGTGCCAGCAGTTTAGAGTACCCTAGAAATGAGCAGTTCTTC.

The chain couples TRBV6-6 to TRBJ1-5, with 9 bases identical to TRBD1. The CDR3 contains 13 residues. The J segment lost 6 bases and the V segment lost 7 bases, leaving 4 bases of the junction unmatched. Germline CDR1 and CDR2: MNHNY and SVGAGI (reference sequence). This chain's CDR3 is CASTGQGGQPQHF. CDR3 nucleotides: TGTGCCAGCACGGGACAGGGTGGTCAGCCCCAGCATTTT.

The chain uses TRBV9 and TRBJ1-1, with no clear D. This CDR3 region has 14 residues. From germline, CDR1 is SGDLS and CDR2 YYNGEE. The V and J ends lost 5 bases and 4 bases respectively, with 15 bases between them. The DNA of the CDR3 is TGTGCCAGCAGTCTAGAGGTTGGGAGCACTGAAGCTTTCTTT. It codes for CASSLEVGSTEAFF.

V gene TRBV6-1 combines with J gene TRBJ2-1, with 10 bases aligning to TRBD1. V shed 3 bases, J shed 6 bases, and the junction held 5 bases outside the gene matches. The CDR3 sequence is 15 residues long. Germline lookup yields CDR1 MNHNS and CDR2 SASEGT. The CDR3 spells CASSDRTGGFNEQFF. The CDR3, as DNA: TGTGCCAGCAGTGACAGGACAGGGGGTTTCAATGAGCAGTTCTTC.

The genes are TRBV19 and TRBJ2-7; the match to TRBD2 covers 8 bases. Germline CDR1 LNHDA, CDR2 SQIVND (reference sequence). CDR3 length: 15 residues. V shed 6 bases and J 0 bases; nucleotides not matched to a gene: 7. The CDR3: CASRETSGLSYEQYF. DNA of the CDR3: TGTGCCAGTAGGGAAACTAGCGGCCTCTCCTACGAGCAGTACTTC.

This clone was counted once. The chain couples TRBV7-6 to TRBJ1-1; 7 bases fit TRBD1. V dropped 5 bases and J dropped 2; count of bases not matched to a gene: 8. This CDR3 region has 15 residues. Looked up from germline, CDR1 is SGHVS and CDR2 is FNYEAQ. The CDR3 loop reads CASSPPGTANTEAFF. The CDR3, as DNA: TGTGCCAGCAGCCCACCCGGGACAGCTAACACTGAAGCTTTCTTT.

J is TRBJ1-1 and V is TRBV2; D is perhaps TRBD1 (6 bases). CDR3 length equals 12 residues. The germline V and J ends were trimmed by 8 bases and 1 base, with 8 bases remaining between them. Germline loops: CDR1 SNHLY, CDR2 FYNNEI. The DNA for the CDR3 is TGTGCCAGCCAGACAGGGAACACTGAAGCTTTCTTT. It translates to CASQTGNTEAFF.

This rearrangement joins TRBV2 to TRBJ2-1; possibly TRBD2 for D (5 bases). The CDR3 is 14 residues long. The V and J ends lost 7 bases and 8 bases respectively, with 18 bases between them. Germline V gives CDR1 SNHLY, CDR2 FYNNEI. In DNA, the CDR3 is TGTGCCAGCACGAGACCCCTGGCCGGGGATGAGCAGTTCTTC. Residues: CASTRPLAGDEQFF.

The rearrangement links TRBV5-1 to TRBJ2-7; 8 nucleotides align to TRBD2. From germline, CDR1 is SGHRS and CDR2 YFSETQ. V gave up 2 bases and J gave up 5 bases; unmatched junction bases: 9. The CDR3 spans 15 residues. CDR3 DNA sequence: TGCGCCAGCAGCTTCGAGCGGGAGATTTTCCACGAGCAGTACTTC. Its protein product is CASSFEREIFHEQYF.

The chain is built from TRBV11-3 and TRBJ2-7; D possibly corresponds to TRBD1 (5 bases). Germline CDR1 is SGHNT and CDR2 is YENEEA. This CDR3 has 14 residues. Between the trimmed V and J ends, which lost 1 base and 6 bases, there was a span of 13 bases. The CDR3 DNA reads as TGTGCCAGCAGCTTAGGGGCCCTCCAGGGCGAGCAGTACTTC. As protein: CASSLGALQGEQYF.

This sequence joins TRBV6-5 and TRBJ1-1; D not resolved. The CDR3 totals 15 residues. Germline-derived CDR1 and CDR2 are MNHEY and SVGAGI. V was trimmed by 2 bases and J by 6 bases, leaving 16 bases between them. The CDR3 coding sequence is TGTGCCAGCAGTTACATGGTTGGTGTGAGGGCTGAAGCTTTCTTT. Translating it yields CASSYMVGVRAEAFF.

The genes are TRBV28 and TRBJ2-7, with 8 nucleotides matching TRBD1. V lost 2 bases and J lost 6; bases outside the gene matches: 3. The CDR3 sequence is 13 residues long. Looked up from germline, CDR1 is MDHEN and CDR2 is SYDVKM. This CDR3 reads CASSLIDRGEQYF. The CDR3 region has the DNA TGTGCCAGCAGTTTAATCGACAGGGGCGAGCAGTACTTC.

The chain joins TRBV5-1 to TRBJ2-7; D is possibly TRBD1 (5 bases). Germline lookup yields CDR1 SGHRS and CDR2 YFSETQ. The CDR3 consists of 11 residues. V lost 4 bases to trimming and J lost 4 bases, with 6 bases between them. This CDR3 is CASSRGYEQYF. For the CDR3, the DNA is TGCGCCAGCAGCAGGGGTTACGAGCAGTACTTC. The whole variable domain, remainder taken from reference TRBV5-1 and TRBJ2-7, is KAGVTQTPRYLIKTRGQQVTLSCSPISGHRSVSWYQQTPGQGLQFLFEYFSETQRNKGNFPGRFSGRQFSNSRSEMNVSTLELGDSALYLCASSRGYEQYFGPGTRLTVT.

This chain uses TRBV9 with TRBJ2-3, with 7 positions matching TRBD2. CDR3 length: 13 amino acids. Trimming at V came to 8 bases and at J to 6 bases, leaving 9 bases not matched to a gene. Germline CDR1 and CDR2: SGDLS and YYNGEE. The CDR3, as DNA: TGTGCCAGTGACGGGAGGCCGGGTGATACGCAGTATTTT. It codes for CASDGRPGDTQYF.

The rearrangement links TRBV5-5 to TRBJ2-7; D remains ambiguous. The length of the CDR3 is 13 residues. The germline V gene has CDR1 SGHKS and CDR2 YYEKEE (reference sequence). Trimming pared 5 bases from V and 6 bases from J, leaving 15 bases between. In nucleotides, the CDR3 is TGTGCCAGCAGTCTGTCATTGGGCCCCGAGCAGTACTTC. This gives the protein CASSLSLGPEQYF. Full variable domain (missing parts from reference TRBV5-5 and TRBJ2-7): DAGVTQSPTHLIKTRGQQVTLRCSPISGHKSVSWYQQVLGQGPQFIFQYYEKEERGRGNFPDRFSARQFPNYSSELNVNALLLGDSALYLCASSLSLGPEQYFGPGTRLTVT.

CDR3 in amino acids: CASSVQSGANVLTF. Written as DNA, the CDR3 is TGTGCCAGCAGCGTACAGTCTGGGGCCAACGTCCTGACTTTC. The chain recombines TRBV9 with TRBJ2-6; no definite D call. The CDR3 is 14 residues long. In germline, CDR1 is SGDLS, CDR2 YYNGEE. The V gene lost 1 base and the J gene lost 1 base, with 3 bases spanning the gap.

This clone was picked up one time. The chain combines TRBV27 with TRBJ2-3; possible D gene TRBD1, 6 bases. The V end lost 5 bases, the J end lost 3 bases, and 18 bases lay between the germline ends. The CDR3 is 16 amino acids. Germline V gene data show CDR1 as MNHEY and CDR2 as SMNVEV (reference sequence). CDR3 loop: CASSPSAGDFTDTQYF. Here the CDR3 DNA reads TGTGCCAGCAGTCCATCGGCAGGGGATTTTACAGATACGCAGTATTTT.